This T cell receptor (beta chain) was obtained from a study of CXCR3-negative and CXCR3-positive naive CD8 T cells. The naive CD8+ gate required CD45RO-CCR7+CD27+CD95- phenotype. CDR1 is MDHEN and CDR2 is SYDVKM in the germline V gene. This CDR3 has 18 residues. Overall study findings and caveats: A higher hydrophobicity marked the TRB CDR3s of CXCR3-positive naive cells versus CXCR3-negative naive cells. Naive subsets did not differ in surface CD5, and TRB CDR3 properties served to infer TCR strength.

UMI labels and 5' RACE were used to prepare the TRB cDNA libraries. Reprocessing the 5' RACE reads, TCRdb reports a single entry for every CDR3 protein and omits DNA. The table counts about 86,000 distinct CDR3 sequences; approximately 0.82% lies in the top ten. With regard to this clonotype: The antigen is not known.

The sequence came from a human donor in good health. Some clones in this sample may be carry-over from other donors' samples. Material for sequencing was naive CXCR3+ CD8+ T cells from blood. Noted subset: CD45RO-CCR7+CD27+CD95- naive CD8+ T cells expressing CXCR3 (TNR3+). The chain joins TRBV28 to TRBJ2-1; the D call of TRBD2 rests on TCRdb alone, since no DNA is present to check it. CDR3 sequence: CASSFTEGLAGGYNEQFF.